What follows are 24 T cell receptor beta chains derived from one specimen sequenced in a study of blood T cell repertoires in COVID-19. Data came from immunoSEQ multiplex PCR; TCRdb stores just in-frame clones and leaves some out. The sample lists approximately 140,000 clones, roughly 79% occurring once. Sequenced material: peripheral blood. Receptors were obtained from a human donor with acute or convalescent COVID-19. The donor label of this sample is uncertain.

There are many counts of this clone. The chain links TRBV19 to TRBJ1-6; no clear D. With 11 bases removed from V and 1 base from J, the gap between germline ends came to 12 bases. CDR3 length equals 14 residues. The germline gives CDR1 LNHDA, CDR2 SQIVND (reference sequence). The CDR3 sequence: CASNIRSYNSPLHF. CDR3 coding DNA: TGTGCCTCAAACATTCGTTCCTATAATTCACCCCTCCACTTT.

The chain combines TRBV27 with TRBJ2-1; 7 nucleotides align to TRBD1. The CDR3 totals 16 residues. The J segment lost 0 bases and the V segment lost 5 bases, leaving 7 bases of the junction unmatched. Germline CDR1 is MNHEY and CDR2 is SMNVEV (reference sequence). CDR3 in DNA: TGTGCCAGCAGTCGACAGGGTCTAGGCTCCTACAATGAGCAGTTCTTC. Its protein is CASSRQGLGSYNEQFF.

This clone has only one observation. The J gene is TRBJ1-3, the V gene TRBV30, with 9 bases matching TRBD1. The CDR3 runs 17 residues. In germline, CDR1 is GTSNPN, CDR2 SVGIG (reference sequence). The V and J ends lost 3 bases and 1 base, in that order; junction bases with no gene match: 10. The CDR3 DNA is TGTGCCTGGAGCTGGGGACAGGGAGGAATGTCTGGAAACACCATATATTTT. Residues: CAWSWGQGGMSGNTIYF.

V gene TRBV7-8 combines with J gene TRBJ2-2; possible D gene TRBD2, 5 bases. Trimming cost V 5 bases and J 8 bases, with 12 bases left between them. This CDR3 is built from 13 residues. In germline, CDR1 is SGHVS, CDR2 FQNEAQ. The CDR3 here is CASSARRGGELFF. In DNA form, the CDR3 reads TGTGCCAGCAGCGCCCGACGGGGAGGGGAGCTGTTTTTT.

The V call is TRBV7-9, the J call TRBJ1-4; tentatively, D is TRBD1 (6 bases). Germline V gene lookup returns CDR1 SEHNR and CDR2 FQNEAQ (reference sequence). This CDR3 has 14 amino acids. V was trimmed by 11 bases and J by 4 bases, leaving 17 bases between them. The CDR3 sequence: CADRTQGDNEKLFF. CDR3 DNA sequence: TGTGCCGACAGGACACAGGGAGATAATGAAAAACTGTTTTTT.

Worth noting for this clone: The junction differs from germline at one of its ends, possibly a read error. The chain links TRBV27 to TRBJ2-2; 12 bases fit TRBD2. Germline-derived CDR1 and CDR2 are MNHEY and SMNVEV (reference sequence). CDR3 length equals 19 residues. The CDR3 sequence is CASKTSSGGGPRNAGELFF. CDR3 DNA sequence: TGTGCCAGCAAGACTTCTAGCGGGGGGGGCCCGCGGAACGCCGGGGAGCTGTTTTTT.

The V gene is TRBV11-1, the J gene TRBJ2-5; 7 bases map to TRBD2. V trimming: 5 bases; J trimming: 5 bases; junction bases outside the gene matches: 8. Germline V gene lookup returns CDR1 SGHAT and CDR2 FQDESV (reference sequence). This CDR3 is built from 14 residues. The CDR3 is CASSRGRGGETQYF. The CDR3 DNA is TGTGCCAGCAGCCGGGGGAGGGGAGGGGAGACCCAGTACTTC.

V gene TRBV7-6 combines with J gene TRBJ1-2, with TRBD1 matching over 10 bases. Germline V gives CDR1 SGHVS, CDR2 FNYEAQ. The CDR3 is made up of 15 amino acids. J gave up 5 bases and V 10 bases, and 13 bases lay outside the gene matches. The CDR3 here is CANLRPRQGAYGYTF. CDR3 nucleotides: TGTGCCAACTTACGACCCCGACAGGGGGCGTATGGCTACACCTTC.

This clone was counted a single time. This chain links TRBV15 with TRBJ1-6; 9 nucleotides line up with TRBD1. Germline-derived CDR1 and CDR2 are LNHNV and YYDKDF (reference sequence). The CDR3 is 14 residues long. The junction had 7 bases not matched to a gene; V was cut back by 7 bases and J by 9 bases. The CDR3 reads CATTAGQGISPLHF. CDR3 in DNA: TGTGCCACCACCGCGGGACAGGGTATTTCACCCCTCCACTTT. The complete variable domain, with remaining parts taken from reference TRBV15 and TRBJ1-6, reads DAMVIQNPRYQVTQFGKPVTLSCSQTLNHNVMYWYQQKSSQAPKLLFHYYDKDFNNEADTPDNFQSRRPNTSFCFLDIRSPGLGDTAMYLCATTAGQGISPLHFGNGTRLTVT.

DNA for the CDR3: TGTGCCAGCAGTGTCAGGGAGGATCAGCCCCAGCATTTT. Amino acid sequence: CASSVREDQPQHF. The chain carries TRBV2 and TRBJ1-5, with TRBD1 as a possible D gene (5 bases). Germline-derived CDR1 and CDR2 are SNHLY and FYNNEI. With 4 bases removed from V and 5 bases from J, the gap between germline ends came to 9 bases. CDR3 length: 13 amino acids.

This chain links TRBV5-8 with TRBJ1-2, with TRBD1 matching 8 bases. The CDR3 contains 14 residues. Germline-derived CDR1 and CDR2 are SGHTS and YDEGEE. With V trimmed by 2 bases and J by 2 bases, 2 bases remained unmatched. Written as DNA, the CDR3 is TGTGCCAGCAGCTTAGGGACAGGAAACTATGGCTACACCTTC. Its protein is CASSLGTGNYGYTF.

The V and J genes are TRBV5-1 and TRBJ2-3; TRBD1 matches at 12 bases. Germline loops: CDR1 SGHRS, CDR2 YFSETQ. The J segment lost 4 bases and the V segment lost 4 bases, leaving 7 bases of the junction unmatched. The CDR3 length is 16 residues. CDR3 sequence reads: CASSLAGTGGADTQYF. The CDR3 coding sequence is TGCGCCAGCAGCCTGGCAGGGACAGGGGGCGCAGATACGCAGTATTTT.

This chain's CDR3 is CASSVQYSGNTIYF. In DNA form, the CDR3 reads TGTGCCAGCAGCGTTCAGTATTCTGGAAACACCATATATTTT. The chain is built from TRBV9 and TRBJ1-3; D is unclear. Trimming pared 2 bases from V and 1 base from J, leaving 7 bases between. Germline V gene sequence: CDR1 SGDLS, CDR2 YYNGEE. This CDR3 comprises 14 residues. Filled out from reference TRBV9 and TRBJ1-3, the complete variable domain reads DSGVTQTPKHLITATGQRVTLRCSPRSGDLSVYWYQQSLDQGLQFLIQYYNGEERAKGNILERFSAQQFPDLHSELNLSSLELGDSALYFCASSVQYSGNTIYFGEGSWLTVV.

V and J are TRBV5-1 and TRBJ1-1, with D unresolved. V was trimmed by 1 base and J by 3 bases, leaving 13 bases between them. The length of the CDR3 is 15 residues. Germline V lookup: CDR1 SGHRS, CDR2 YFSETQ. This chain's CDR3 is CASSLFGVGDTEAFF. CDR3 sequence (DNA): TGCGCCAGCAGCTTGTTTGGGGTCGGGGACACTGAAGCTTTCTTT.

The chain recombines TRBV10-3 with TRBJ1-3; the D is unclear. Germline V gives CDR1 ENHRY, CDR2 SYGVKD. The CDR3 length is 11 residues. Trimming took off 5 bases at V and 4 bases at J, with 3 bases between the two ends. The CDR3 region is CAISQGNTIYF. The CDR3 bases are TGTGCCATCAGTCAGGGAAACACCATATATTTT.

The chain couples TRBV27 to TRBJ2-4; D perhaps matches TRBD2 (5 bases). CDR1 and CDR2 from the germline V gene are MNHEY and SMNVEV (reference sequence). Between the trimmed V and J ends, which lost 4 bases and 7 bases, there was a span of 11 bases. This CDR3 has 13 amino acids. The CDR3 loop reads CASSSGVQNIQYF. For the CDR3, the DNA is TGTGCCAGCAGTTCCGGGGTACAGAACATTCAGTACTTC.

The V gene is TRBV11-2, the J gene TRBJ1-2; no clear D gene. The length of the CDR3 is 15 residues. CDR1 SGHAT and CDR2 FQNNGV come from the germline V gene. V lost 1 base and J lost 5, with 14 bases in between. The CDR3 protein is CASSLGGPRWYGYTF. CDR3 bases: TGTGCCAGCAGCTTAGGAGGCCCGAGGTGGTATGGCTACACCTTC.

DNA of the CDR3: TGTGCCAGCAGTCAGGGTTCCTACGAGCAGTACTTC. This translates into CASSQGSYEQYF. V and J are TRBV12-3 or TRBV12-4 and TRBJ2-7; the D gene is possibly TRBD1 (5 bases). Trimming left V 5 bases short and J 1 base short, with 6 bases between. This CDR3 contains 12 residues.

The CDR3 spells CASSEWQGGLGDEKLFF. CDR3 DNA: TGTGCCAGCAGTGAATGGCAGGGGGGCCTTGGGGATGAAAAACTGTTTTTT. The chain links TRBV2 to TRBJ1-4, with 7 bases matching TRBD1. The CDR3 is made up of 17 amino acids. Germline CDR1 is SNHLY and CDR2 is FYNNEI. The V segment lost 2 bases and the J segment 6 bases; nucleotides outside the gene matches: 12.

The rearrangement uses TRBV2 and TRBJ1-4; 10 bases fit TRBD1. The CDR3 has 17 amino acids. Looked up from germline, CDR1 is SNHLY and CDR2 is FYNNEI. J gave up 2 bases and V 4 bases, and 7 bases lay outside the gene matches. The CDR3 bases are TGTGCCAGCAGTGTATTCGGGACAGGGGTGACTAATGAAAAACTGTTTTTT. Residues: CASSVFGTGVTNEKLFF.

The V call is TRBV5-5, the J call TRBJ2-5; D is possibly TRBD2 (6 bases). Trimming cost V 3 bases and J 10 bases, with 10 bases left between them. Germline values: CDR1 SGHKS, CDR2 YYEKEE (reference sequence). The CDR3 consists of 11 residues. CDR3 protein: CASSSRGSQYF. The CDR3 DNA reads TGTGCCAGCAGCTCCCGGGGGAGCCAGTACTTC.

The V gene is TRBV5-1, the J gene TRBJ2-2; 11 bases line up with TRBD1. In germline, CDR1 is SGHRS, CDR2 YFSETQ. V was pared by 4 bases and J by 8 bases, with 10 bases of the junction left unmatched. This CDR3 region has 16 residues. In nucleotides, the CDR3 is TGCGCCAGCAGCCCTGGACAGGGGGCGCAAGCGGGGGAGCTGTTTTTT. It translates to CASSPGQGAQAGELFF.

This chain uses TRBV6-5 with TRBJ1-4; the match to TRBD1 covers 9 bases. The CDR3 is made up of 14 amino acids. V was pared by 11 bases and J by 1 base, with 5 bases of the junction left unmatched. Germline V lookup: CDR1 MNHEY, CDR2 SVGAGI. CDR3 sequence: CAGGQGVTNEKLFF. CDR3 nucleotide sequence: TGTGCCGGGGGACAGGGAGTAACTAATGAAAAACTGTTTTTT.

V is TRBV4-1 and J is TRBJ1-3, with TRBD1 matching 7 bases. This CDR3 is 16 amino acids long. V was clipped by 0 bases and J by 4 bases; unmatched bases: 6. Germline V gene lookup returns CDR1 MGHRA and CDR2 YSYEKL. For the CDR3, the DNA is TGCGCCAGCAGCCAAGACATCCGACAGGGAGGAAACACCATATATTTT. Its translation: CASSQDIRQGGNTIYF.